Listed here is a single T cell receptor (beta chain). The sample is drawn from a study of cytomegalovirus exposure and HLA in healthy donors. Study overall: Approximately 80 million unique TCRs, all from HLA-typed donors, were included in an early release of the data.

Trimming took off 4 bases at V and 1 base at J, with 16 bases between the two ends. This CDR3 has 16 residues. The V gene's germline CDR1 is SEHNR and CDR2 FQNEAQ (reference sequence). The PCR had 60 Vbeta and 13 Jbeta primers. TCRdb's table, derived via immunoSEQ multiplex PCR, lists solely in-frame clones and lacks some. The table has 110,000 or so clones, 70% to 80% seen once; the top ten hold about 5%. The gene calls are TRBV7-9 and TRBJ2-5; D uncertain. This clonotype was obtained from a woman in her twenties or thirties in good health and CMV-seropositive. The source material was PBMCs. This CDR3 reads CASSWRVLHLQETQYF. CDR3 coding DNA: TGTGCCAGCAGCTGGAGAGTATTACACCTCCAAGAGACCCAGTACTTC.